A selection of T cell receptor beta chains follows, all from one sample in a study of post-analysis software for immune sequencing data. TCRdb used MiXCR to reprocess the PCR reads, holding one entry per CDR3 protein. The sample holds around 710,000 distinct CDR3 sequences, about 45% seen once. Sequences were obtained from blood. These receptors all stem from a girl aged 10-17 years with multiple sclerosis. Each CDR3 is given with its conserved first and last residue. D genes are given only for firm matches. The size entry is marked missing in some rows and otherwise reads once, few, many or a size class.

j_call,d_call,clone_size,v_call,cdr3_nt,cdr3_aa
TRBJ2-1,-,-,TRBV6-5,TGTGCCAGCAGCCGGGACAATGGGCAGTTCTTC,CASSRDNGQFF
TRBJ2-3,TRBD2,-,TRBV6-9,TGTGCCAGCAGCCGGCGGGGAGGGCGGAGTACAGATACGCAGTATTTT,CASSRRGGRSTDTQYF
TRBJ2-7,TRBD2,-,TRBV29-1,TGCAGCGTTGAAACTAGCGGGAGTCTCTACGAGCAGTACTTC,CSVETSGSLYEQYF
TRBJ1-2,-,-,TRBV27,TGTGCCAGCAGCCTAGGGGGAGGCTTGGGCTACACCTTC,CASSLGGGLGYTF
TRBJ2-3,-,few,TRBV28,TGTGCCAGCAGTTTAGATGGGGGCGTCGTTACAGATACGCAGTATTTT,CASSLDGGVVTDTQYF
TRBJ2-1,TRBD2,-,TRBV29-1,TGCAGCGCAGTAGCGGGGTGGCTAGCGGGCGGCAATGAGCAGTTCTTC,CSAVAGWLAGGNEQFF
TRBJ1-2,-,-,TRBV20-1,TGCAGTGCTGGAGGGGCCTATGGCTACACCTTC,CSAGGAYGYTF
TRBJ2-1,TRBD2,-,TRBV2,TGTGCCAGCAGGGAGACTAGCGGAGTGGTAAATGAGCAGTTCTTC,CASRETSGVVNEQFF
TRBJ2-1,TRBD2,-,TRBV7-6,TGTGCCAGCAGCCCTAGCGGATCTCACAATGAGCAGTTCTTC,CASSPSGSHNEQFF
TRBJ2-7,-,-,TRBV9,TGTGCCAGCAGCGTAGCCGGGAACGGCTACGAGCAGTACTTC,CASSVAGNGYEQYF
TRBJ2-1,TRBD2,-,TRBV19,TGTGCCAGTACCCCTATAGGGGGAACTAGCGGGACCTTTTACAATGAGCAGTTCTTC,CASTPIGGTSGTFYNEQFF
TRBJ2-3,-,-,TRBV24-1,TGTGCCACCAGTGATCGTTGGACAGCCGTCCGGGATACGCAGTATTTT,CATSDRWTAVRDTQYF
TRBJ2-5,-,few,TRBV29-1,TGCAGCGTTGAGGCGACGAGATTTCAAGAGACCCAGTACTTC,CSVEATRFQETQYF
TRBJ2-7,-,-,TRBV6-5,TGTGCCAGCGTTGCCCGGGTTGGCTGGGAGACTACCGGCTACGAGCAGTACTTC,CASVARVGWETTGYEQYF
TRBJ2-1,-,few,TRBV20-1,TGCAGTGCTGCTAGAGGGCCTGAGCAGTTCTTC,CSAARGPEQFF
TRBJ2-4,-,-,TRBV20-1,TGCAGTGCTCTGGACCGGCCTCCCAAGTCGCCCAACATTCAGTACTTC,CSALDRPPKSPNIQYF
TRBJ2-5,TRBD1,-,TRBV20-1,TGCAGTGCTAGAGACCGGGACAGGAGTTTCGCCGAGCGGTACTTC,CSARDRDRSFAERYF
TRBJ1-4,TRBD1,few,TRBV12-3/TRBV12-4,TGTGCCAGCAGCCTCGACAGGGGTTCGCGAAAACTGTTTTTT,CASSLDRGSRKLFF
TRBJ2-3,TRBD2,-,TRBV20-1,TGCAGTGCTAGAGTGGGGACTAGCGGGAGGGATACGCAGTATTTT,CSARVGTSGRDTQYF
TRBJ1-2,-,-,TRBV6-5,TGTGCCAGCAGCCCCAAGGCTATCGGGGGCTACACCTTC,CASSPKAIGGYTF
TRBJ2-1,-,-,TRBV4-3,TGCGCCAGCAGCCAAGATGATGCCGGGGAAAACAATGAGCAGTTCTTC,CASSQDDAGENNEQFF
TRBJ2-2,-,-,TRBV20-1,TGCAGTGCTAGAGATGGCCGAGGCACCGGGGAGCTGTTTTTT,CSARDGRGTGELFF
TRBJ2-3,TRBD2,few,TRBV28,TGTGCCAGCAGCCTGCTTGGACTAGTCACAGATACGCAGTATTTT,CASSLLGLVTDTQYF
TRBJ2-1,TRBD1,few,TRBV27,TGTGCCAGCAGTACCAGGACAGGGAATGAGCAGTTCTTC,CASSTRTGNEQFF
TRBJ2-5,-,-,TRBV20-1,TGCAGTGCTAGAGATTGGCAGCAAGAGACCCAGTACTTC,CSARDWQQETQYF
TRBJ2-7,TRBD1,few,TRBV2,TGTGCCAGCAGTTTAACGGACAGGCTCTACGAGCAGTACTTC,CASSLTDRLYEQYF
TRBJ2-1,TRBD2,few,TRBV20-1,TGCAGTGCTCTAATAGCGGGAGCCCATGAGCAGTTCTTC,CSALIAGAHEQFF
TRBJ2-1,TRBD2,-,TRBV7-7,TGTGCTAGCAGCTTAGGGGGGCTAGCGGGAAGGCACAATGAGCAGTTCTTC,CASSLGGLAGRHNEQFF
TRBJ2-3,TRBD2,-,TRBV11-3,TGTGCCAGCAGCTTAGATCTGGCGGGAGTCGGGACAGATACGCAGTATTTT,CASSLDLAGVGTDTQYF
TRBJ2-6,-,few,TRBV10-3,TGTGCCATCAGCAACAGGGATCAGGGGGCCAACGTCCTGACTTTC,CAISNRDQGANVLTF
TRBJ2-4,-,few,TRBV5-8,TGTGCCAGCAATACGGACAGCGATCGAGCCAAAAACATTCAGTACTTC,CASNTDSDRAKNIQYF